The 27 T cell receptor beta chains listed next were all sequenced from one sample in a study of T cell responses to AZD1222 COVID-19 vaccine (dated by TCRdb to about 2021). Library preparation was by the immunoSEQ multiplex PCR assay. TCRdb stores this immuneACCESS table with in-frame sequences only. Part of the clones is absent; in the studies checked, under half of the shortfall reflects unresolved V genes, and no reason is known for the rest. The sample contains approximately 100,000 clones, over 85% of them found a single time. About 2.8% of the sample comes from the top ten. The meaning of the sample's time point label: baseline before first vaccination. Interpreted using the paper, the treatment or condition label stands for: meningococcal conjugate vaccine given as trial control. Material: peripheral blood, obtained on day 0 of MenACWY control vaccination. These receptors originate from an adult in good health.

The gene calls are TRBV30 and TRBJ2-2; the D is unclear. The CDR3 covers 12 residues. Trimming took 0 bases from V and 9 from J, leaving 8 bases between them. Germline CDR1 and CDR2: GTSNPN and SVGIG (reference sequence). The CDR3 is CAWSVDGWELFF. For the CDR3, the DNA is TGTGCCTGGAGTGTAGACGGGTGGGAGCTGTTTTTT.

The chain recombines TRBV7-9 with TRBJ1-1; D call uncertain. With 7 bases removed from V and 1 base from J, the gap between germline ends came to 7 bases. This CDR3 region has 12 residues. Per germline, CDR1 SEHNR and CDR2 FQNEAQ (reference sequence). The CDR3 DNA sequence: TGTGCCAGCAAGGACCAGAACACTGAAGCTTTCTTT. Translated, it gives CASKDQNTEAFF. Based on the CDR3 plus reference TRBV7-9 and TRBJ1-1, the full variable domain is DTGVSQNPRHKITKRGQNVTFRCDPISEHNRLYWYRQTLGQGPEFLTYFQNEAQLEKSRLLSDRFSAERPKGSFSTLEIQRTEQGDSAMYLCASKDQNTEAFFGQGTRLTVV.

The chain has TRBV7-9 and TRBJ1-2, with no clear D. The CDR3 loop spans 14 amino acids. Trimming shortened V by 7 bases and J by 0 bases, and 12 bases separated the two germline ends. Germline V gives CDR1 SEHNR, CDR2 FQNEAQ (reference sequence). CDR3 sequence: CASTETPTNYGYTF. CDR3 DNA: TGTGCCAGCACTGAGACGCCAACTAACTATGGCTACACCTTC.

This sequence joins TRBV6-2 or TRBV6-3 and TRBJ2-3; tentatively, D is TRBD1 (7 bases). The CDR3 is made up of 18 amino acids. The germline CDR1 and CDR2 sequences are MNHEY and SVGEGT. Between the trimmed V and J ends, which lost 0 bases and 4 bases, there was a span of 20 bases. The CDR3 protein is CASSYSIGGGQVSDTQYF. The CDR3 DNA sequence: TGTGCCAGCAGTTACTCGATCGGAGGGGGCCAAGTTTCAGATACGCAGTATTTT.

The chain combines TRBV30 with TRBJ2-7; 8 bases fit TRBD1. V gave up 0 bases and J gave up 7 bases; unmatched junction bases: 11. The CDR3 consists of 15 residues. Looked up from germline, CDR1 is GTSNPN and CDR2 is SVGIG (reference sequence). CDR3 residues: CAWSVRRGRGREQYF. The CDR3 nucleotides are TGTGCCTGGAGTGTCCGTAGGGGCAGGGGGCGGGAGCAGTACTTC.

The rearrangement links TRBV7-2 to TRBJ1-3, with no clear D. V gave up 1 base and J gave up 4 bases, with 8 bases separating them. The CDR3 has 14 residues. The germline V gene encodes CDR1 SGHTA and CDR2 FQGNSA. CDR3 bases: TGTGCCAGCAGCTTAGAGAGTACCGGAAACACCATATATTTT. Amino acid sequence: CASSLESTGNTIYF.

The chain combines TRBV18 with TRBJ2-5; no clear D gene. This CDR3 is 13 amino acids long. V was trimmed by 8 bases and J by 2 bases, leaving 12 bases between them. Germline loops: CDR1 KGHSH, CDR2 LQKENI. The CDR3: CASRTYKQETQYF. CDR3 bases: TGTGCCAGCCGAACATATAAGCAAGAGACCCAGTACTTC.

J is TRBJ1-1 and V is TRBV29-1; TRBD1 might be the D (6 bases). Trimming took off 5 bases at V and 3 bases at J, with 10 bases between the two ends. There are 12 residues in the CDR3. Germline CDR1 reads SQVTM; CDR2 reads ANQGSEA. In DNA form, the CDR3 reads TGCAGCGTTAGGGGGGTGGACACTGAAGCTTTCTTT. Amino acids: CSVRGVDTEAFF.

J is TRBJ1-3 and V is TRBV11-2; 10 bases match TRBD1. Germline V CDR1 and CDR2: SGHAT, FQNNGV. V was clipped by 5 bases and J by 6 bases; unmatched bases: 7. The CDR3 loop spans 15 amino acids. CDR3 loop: CASSLGGQGLNTIYF. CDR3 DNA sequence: TGTGCCAGCAGCCTCGGGGGACAGGGGCTAAACACCATATATTTT.

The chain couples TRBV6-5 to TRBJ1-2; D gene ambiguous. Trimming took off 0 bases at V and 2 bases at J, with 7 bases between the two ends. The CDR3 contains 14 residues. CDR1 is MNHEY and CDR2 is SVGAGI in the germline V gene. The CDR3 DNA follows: TGTGCCAGCAGTTACTCTTCACGGAACTATGGCTACACCTTC. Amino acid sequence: CASSYSSRNYGYTF.

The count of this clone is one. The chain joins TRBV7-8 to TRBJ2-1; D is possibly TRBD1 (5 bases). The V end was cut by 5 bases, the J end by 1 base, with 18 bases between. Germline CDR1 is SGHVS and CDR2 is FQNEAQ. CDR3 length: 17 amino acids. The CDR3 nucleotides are TGTGCCAGCAGCCGCCGGGCGGAAAGGGGATCCTACAATGAGCAGTTCTTC. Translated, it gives CASSRRAERGSYNEQFF. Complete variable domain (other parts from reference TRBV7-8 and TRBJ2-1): GAGVSQSPRYKVAKRGQDVALRCDPISGHVSLFWYQQALGQGPEFLTYFQNEAQLDKSGLPSDRFFAERPEGSVSTLKIQRTQQEDSAVYLCASSRRAERGSYNEQFFGPGTRLTVL.

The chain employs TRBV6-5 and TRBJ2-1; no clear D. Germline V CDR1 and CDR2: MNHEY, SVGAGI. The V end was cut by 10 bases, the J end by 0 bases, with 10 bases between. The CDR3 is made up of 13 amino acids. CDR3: CATQRVSYNEQFF. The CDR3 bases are TGTGCCACCCAACGTGTCTCCTACAATGAGCAGTTCTTC.

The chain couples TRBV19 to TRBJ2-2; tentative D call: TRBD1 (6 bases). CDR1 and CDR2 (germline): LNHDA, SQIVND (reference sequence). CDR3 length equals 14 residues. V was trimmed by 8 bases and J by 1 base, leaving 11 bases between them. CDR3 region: CASADSLNTGELFF. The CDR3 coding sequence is TGTGCCAGTGCGGACAGCCTGAACACCGGGGAGCTGTTTTTT.

As DNA, the CDR3 is TGCGCCAGCAGCCAAGAAAATCCAGGGCAACAGCCCCAGCATTTT. It specifies CASSQENPGQQPQHF. The V and J genes are TRBV4-1 and TRBJ1-5; a weak D match, TRBD1 (5 bases). V was shortened by 0 bases and J by 7 bases, with 13 bases between the two germline ends. The CDR3 is made up of 15 amino acids. Germline assignment: CDR1 MGHRA and CDR2 YSYEKL.

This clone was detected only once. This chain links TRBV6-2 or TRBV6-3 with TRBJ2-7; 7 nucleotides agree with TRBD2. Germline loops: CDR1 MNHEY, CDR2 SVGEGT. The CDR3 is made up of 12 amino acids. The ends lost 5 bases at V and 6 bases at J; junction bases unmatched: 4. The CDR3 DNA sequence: TGTGCCAGCAGTCCGGGGAGGGCCGAGCAGTACTTC. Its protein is CASSPGRAEQYF.

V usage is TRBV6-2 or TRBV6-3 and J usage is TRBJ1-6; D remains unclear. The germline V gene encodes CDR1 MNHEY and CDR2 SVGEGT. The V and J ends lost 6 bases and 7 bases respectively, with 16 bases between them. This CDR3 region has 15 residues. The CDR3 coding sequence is TGTGCCAGCAGCTATTACTGGGATCCCAATTCACCCCTCCACTTT. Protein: CASSYYWDPNSPLHF.

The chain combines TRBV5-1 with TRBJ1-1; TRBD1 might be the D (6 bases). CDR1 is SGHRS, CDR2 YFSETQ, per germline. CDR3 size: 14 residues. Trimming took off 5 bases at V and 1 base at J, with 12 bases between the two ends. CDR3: CASSLGGPNTEAFF. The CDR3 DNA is TGCGCCAGCAGTCTGGGGGGGCCGAACACTGAAGCTTTCTTT.

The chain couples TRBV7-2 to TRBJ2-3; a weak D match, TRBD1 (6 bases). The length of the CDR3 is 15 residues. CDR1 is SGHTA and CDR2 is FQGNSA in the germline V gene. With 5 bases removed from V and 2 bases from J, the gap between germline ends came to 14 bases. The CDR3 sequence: CASSPWGTNTDTQYF. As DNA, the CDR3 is TGTGCCAGCAGCCCCTGGGGGACAAACACAGATACGCAGTATTTT.

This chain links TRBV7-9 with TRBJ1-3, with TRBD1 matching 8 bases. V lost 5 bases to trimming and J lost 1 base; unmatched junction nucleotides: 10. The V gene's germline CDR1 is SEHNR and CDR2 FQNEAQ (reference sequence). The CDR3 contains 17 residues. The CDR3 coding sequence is TGTGCCAGCAGCCGTGGTCAGGGGGCCTCATCTGGAAACACCATATATTTT. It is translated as CASSRGQGASSGNTIYF.

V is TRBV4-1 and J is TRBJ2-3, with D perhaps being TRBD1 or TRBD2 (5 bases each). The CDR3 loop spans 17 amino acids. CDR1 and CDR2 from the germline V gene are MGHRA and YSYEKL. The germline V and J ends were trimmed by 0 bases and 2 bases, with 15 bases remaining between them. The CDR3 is CASSQDGTPALTDTQYF. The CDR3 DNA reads TGCGCCAGCAGCCAAGATGGGACCCCGGCCCTCACAGATACGCAGTATTTT.

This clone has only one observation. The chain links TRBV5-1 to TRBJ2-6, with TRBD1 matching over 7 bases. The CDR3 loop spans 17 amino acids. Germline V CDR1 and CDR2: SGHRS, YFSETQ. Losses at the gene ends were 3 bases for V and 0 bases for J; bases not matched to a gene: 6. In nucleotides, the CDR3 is TGCGCCAGCAGCTCCTCTAGGACAGGCTCTGGGGCCAACGTCCTGACTTTC. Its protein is CASSSSRTGSGANVLTF.

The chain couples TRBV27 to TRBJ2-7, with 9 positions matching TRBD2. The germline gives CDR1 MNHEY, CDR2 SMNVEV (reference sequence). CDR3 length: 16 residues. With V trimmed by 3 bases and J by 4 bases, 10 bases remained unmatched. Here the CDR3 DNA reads TGTGCCAGCAGTTTTCTAGCGGGGTCCCCGTTTTACGAGCAGTACTTC. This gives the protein CASSFLAGSPFYEQYF.

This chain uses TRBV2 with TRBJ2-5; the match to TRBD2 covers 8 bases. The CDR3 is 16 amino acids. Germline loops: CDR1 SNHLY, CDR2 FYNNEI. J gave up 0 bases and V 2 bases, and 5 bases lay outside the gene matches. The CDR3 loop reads CASSERGGGYQETQYF. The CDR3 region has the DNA TGTGCCAGCAGTGAAAGGGGCGGGGGGTACCAAGAGACCCAGTACTTC.

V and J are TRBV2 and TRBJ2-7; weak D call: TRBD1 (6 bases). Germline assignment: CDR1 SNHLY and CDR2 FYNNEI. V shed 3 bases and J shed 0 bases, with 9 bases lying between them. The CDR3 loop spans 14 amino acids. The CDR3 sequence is CASSDVDSSYEQYF. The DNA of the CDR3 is TGTGCCAGCAGTGATGTGGACAGCTCCTACGAGCAGTACTTC.

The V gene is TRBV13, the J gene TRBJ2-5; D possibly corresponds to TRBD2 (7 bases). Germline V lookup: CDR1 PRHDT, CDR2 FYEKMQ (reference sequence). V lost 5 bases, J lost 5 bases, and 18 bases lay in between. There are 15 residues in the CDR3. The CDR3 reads CASSPYGGGQETQYF. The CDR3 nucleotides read TGTGCCAGCAGCCCTTATGGGGGGGGCCAGGAGACCCAGTACTTC. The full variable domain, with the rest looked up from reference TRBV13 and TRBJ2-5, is AAGVIQSPRHLIKEKRETATLKCYPIPRHDTVYWYQQGPGQDPQFLISFYEKMQSDKGSIPDRFSAQQFSDYHSELNMSSLELGDSALYFCASSPYGGGQETQYFGPGTRLLVL.

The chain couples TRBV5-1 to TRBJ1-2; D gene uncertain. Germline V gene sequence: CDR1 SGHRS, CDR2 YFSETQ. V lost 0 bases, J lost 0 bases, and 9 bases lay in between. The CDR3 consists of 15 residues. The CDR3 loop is CASSLAQVANYGYTF. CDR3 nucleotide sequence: TGCGCCAGCAGCTTGGCCCAAGTAGCTAACTATGGCTACACCTTC.

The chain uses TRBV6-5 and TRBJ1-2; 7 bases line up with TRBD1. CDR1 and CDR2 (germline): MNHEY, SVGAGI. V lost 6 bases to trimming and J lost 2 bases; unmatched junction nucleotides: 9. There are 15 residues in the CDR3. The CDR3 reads CASRLDRRGNYGYTF. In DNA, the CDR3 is TGTGCCAGCAGGTTGGACAGGAGAGGGAACTATGGCTACACCTTC.